The entry below describes one T cell receptor beta chain. This sample stems from a study of blood T cell repertoires in COVID-19. Across the study: COVID-19 samples from acute and convalescent phases originated in the United States, Italy and Spain. From T cells, B-cell-depleted T cells, or PBMCs came the material, which was cDNA or gDNA.

Original processing notes: Amplification from reference gene primers served as the basis for estimated nucleated cell counts. TCRdb's copy holds only in-frame clones and misses some; the assay was immunoSEQ multiplex PCR. Clone size and the V and J calls come from that table; the DNA yielded D and trimming. In the table there are about 73,000 clones, 82% of which are singletons. J gave up 3 bases and V 1 base, and 6 bases lay outside the gene matches. This CDR3 spans 16 amino acids. The germline V gene encodes CDR1 LNHNV and CDR2 YYDKDF (reference sequence). This sequence joins TRBV15 and TRBJ2-3, with 8 nucleotides matching TRBD1. This receptor was identified in an older woman with acute or convalescent COVID-19. The sample consisted of peripheral blood. CDR3 sequence reads: CATSRGTGSGTDTQYF. The CDR3, as DNA: TGTGCCACCAGCAGAGGGACAGGGAGTGGGACAGATACGCAGTATTTT.